This T cell receptor beta chain was captured in a study of control samples from healthy donors and cancer patients. Assay used: immunoSEQ multiplex PCR; TCRdb lists only in-frame clones, some missing. The sample has 140,000 to 150,000 clones; about 90% are singletons. After removal of 0 bases from V and 2 bases from J, the junction contained 4 bases not matched to a gene. The length of the CDR3 is 15 residues. Per the germline V gene, CDR1 is SGHRS and CDR2 is YFSETQ. This chain uses TRBV5-1 with TRBJ1-1; TRBD1 matches at 7 bases. The sequencing sample was made of blood. The sequence came from a man aged 25 to 40 in good health. CDR3 loop: CASSLDRGLNTEAFF. The CDR3 DNA is TGCGCCAGCAGCTTGGACAGGGGCCTTAACACTGAAGCTTTCTTT.